This T cell receptor (beta chain) was found in a study of blood T cell repertoires in COVID-19. Sequencing used immunoSEQ multiplex PCR; TCRdb keeps in-frame clones, though not all of them. The sample holds some 490,000 clones, around 85% seen once. Germline V gives CDR1 SSHAT, CDR2 FNYEAQ (reference sequence). V lost 5 bases and J lost 2; bases outside the gene matches: 8. The CDR3 totals 15 residues. The chain joins TRBV7-7 to TRBJ2-7, with TRBD1 matching 8 bases. The TCR comes from a woman aged 55-69 years who had recovered from COVID-19. The specimen was PBMCs or T cells enriched from blood (not recorded which). CDR3 DNA sequence: TGTGCCAGCAGCCCGGACAGGGTGGGCCCCTACGAGCAGTACGTC. This sequence encodes CASSPDRVGPYEQYV.